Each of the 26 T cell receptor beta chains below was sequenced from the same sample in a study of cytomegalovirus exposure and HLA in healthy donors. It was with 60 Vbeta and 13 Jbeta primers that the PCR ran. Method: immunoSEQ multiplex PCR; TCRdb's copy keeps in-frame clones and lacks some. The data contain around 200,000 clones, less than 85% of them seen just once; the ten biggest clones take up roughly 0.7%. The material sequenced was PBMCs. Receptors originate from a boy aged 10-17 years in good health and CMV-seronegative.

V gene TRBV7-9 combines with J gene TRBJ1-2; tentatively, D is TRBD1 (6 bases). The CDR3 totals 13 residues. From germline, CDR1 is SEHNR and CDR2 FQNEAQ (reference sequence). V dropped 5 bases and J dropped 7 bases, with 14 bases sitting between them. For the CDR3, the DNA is TGTGCCAGCAGCCCTCGGACAGTCCTTGGCTACACCTTC. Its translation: CASSPRTVLGYTF.

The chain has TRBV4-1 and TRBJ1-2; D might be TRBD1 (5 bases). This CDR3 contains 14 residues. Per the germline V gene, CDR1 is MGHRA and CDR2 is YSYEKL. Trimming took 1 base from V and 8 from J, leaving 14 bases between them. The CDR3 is CASSQVRGVGGYTF. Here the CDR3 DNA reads TGCGCCAGCAGCCAAGTCCGGGGGGTAGGGGGCTACACCTTC.

CDR3 DNA: TGTGCCATCAGTGAGACAGGGGACACCGGGGAGCTGTTTTTT. Translation: CAISETGDTGELFF. The chain couples TRBV10-3 to TRBJ2-2; TRBD1 agrees at 7 bases. In germline, CDR1 is ENHRY, CDR2 SYGVKD. This CDR3 comprises 14 residues. With V trimmed by 2 bases and J by 3 bases, 0 bases remained unmatched.

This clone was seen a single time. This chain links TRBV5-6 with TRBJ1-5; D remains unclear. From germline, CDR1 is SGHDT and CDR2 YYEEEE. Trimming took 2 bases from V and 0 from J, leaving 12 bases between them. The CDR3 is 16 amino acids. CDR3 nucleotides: TGTGCCAGCAGCTTTTACAGCGGGTATAGCAATCAGCCCCAGCATTTT. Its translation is CASSFYSGYSNQPQHF. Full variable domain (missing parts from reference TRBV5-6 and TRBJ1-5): DAGVTQSPTHLIKTRGQQVTLRCSPKSGHDTVSWYQQALGQGPQFIFQYYEEEERQRGNFPDRFSGHQFPNYSSELNVNALLLGDSALYLCASSFYSGYSNQPQHFGDGTRLSIL.

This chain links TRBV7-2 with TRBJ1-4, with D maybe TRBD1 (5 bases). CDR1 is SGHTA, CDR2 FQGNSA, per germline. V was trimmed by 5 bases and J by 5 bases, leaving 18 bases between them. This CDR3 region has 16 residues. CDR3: CASSHVRGTENEKLFF. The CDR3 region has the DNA TGTGCCAGCAGCCACGTCCGCGGGACGGAAAATGAAAAACTGTTTTTT.

Here the CDR3 DNA reads TGTGCCAGCAGCGGGACAGCACAAGAGACCCAGTACTTC. Translation gives CASSGTAQETQYF. The rearrangement uses TRBV9 and TRBJ2-5; a weak D match, TRBD1 (6 bases). Germline-derived CDR1 and CDR2 are SGDLS and YYNGEE. V was trimmed by 3 bases and J by 2 bases, leaving 8 bases between them. This CDR3 is 13 amino acids long.

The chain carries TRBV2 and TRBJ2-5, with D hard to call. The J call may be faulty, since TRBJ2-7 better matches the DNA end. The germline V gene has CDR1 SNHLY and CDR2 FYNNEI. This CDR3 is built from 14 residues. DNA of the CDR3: TGTGCCAGCAGTGATGACATACCCCCCTACGAGCAGTACTTC. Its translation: CASSDDIPPYEQYF.

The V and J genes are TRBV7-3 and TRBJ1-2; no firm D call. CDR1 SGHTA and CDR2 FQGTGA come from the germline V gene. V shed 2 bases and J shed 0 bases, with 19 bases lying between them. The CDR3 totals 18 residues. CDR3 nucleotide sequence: TGTGCCAGCAGCTTATATCCCACGGAGGAGTTAGCTAACTATGGCTACACCTTC. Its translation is CASSLYPTEELANYGYTF.

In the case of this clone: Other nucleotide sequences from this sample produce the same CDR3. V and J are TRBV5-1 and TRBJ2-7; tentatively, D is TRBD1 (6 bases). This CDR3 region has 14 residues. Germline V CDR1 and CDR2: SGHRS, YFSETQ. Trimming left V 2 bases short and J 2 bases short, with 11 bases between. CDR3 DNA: TGCGCCAGCAGCTTACAGGGATCGGCCTACGAGCAGTACTTC. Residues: CASSLQGSAYEQYF.

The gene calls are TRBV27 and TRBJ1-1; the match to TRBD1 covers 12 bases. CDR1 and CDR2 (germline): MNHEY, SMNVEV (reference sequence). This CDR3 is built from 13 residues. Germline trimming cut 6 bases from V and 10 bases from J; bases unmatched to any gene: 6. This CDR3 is CASSPGQGALAFF. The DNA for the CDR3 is TGTGCCAGCAGCCCGGGACAGGGGGCATTAGCTTTCTTT.

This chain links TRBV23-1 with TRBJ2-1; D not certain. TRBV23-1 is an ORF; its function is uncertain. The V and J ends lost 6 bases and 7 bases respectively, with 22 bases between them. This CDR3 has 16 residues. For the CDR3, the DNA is TGCGCCAGCAGCCCCGCCCGGTTGCGGTTAGTTAATGAGCAGTTCTTC. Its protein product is CASSPARLRLVNEQFF.

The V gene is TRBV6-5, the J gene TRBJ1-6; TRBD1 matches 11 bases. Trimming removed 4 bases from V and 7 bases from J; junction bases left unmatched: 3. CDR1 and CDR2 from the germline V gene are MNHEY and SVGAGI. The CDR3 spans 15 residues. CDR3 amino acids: CASSLGTGGNSPLHF. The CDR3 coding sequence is TGTGCCAGCAGTTTAGGGACAGGGGGGAATTCACCCCTCCACTTT.

The CDR3 DNA follows: TGTGCCAGCAGCGCAAGACAGGGGAGGAATGAGCAGTTCTTC. Protein sequence: CASSARQGRNEQFF. This rearrangement joins TRBV9 to TRBJ2-1; the match to TRBD1 covers 8 bases. Trimming cost V 3 bases and J 7 bases; bases outside gene matches: 6. CDR1 and CDR2 from the germline V gene are SGDLS and YYNGEE. This CDR3 is built from 14 residues.

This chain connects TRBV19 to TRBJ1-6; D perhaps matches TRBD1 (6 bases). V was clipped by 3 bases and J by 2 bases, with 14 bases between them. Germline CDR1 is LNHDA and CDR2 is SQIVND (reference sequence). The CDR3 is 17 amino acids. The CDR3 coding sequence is TGTGCCAGTAGTATTGGGCAGGGGAAGGCCTATAATTCACCCCTCCACTTT. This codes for CASSIGQGKAYNSPLHF.

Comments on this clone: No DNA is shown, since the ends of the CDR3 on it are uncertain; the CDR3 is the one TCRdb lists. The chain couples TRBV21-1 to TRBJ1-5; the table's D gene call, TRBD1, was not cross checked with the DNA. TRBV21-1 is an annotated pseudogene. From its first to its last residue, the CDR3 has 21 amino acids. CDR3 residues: CASSKDRQGPTWGEGNQPQHF.

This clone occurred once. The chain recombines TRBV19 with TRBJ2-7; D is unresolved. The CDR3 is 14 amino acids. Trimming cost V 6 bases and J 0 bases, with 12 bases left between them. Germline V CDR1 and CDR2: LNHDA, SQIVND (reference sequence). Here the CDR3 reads CASSLRLDSYEQYF. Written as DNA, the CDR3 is TGTGCCAGTAGCCTCCGCCTAGACTCCTACGAGCAGTACTTC.

In nucleotides, the CDR3 is TGTGCCAGCAGCGTACAATATAATTCACCCCTCCACTTT. Translation gives CASSVQYNSPLHF. The chain couples TRBV9 to TRBJ1-6; D not certain. This CDR3 spans 13 amino acids. Germline V gives CDR1 SGDLS, CDR2 YYNGEE. V was cut by 1 base and J by 4 bases, with 3 bases left in between.

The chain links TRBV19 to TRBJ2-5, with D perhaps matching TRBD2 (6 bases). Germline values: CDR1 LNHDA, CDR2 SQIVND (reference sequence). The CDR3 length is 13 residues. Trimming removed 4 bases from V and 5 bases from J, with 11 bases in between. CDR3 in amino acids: CASSTNREETQYF. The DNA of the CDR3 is TGTGCCAGTAGTACGAACCGGGAGGAGACCCAGTACTTC.

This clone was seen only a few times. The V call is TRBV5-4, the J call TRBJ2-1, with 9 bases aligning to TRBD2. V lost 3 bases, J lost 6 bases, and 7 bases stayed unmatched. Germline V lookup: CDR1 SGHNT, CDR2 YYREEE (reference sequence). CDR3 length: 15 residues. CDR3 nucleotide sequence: TGTGCCAGCAGCTCCACTTCGCGGGGGGGCAATGAGCAGTTCTTC. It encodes CASSSTSRGGNEQFF.

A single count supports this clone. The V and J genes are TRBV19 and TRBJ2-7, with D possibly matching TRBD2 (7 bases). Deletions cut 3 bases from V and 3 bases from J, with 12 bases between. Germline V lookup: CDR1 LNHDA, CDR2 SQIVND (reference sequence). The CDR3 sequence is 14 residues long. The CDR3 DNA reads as TGTGCCAGTAGTATTGAGGGGGGGCACTACGAGCAGTACTTC. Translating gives CASSIEGGHYEQYF.

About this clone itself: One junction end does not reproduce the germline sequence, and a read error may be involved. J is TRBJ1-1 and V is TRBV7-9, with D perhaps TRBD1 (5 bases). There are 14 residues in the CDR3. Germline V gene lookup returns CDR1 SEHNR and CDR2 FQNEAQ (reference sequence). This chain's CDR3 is CSSSRSGGNTEAFF. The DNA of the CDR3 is TGTTCCAGCAGCCGCTCGGGGGGGAACACTGAAGCTTTCTTT.

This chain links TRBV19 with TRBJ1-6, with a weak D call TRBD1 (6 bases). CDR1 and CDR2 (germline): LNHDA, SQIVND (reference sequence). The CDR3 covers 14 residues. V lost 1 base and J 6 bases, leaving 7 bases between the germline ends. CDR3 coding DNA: TGTGCCAGTAGTATAGCCAGGGGTAATTCACCCCTCCACTTT. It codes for CASSIARGNSPLHF.

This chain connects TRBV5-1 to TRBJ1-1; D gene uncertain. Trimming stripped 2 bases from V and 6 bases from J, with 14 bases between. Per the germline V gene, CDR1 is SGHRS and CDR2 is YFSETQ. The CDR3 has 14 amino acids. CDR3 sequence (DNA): TGCGCCAGCAGCTTCCACTACCCCAGCTCTGAAGCTTTCTTT. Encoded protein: CASSFHYPSSEAFF.

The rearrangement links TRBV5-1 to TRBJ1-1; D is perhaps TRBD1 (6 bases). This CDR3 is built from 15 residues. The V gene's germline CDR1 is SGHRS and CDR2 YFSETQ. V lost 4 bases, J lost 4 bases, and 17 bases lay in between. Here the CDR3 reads CASSVSQGPITEAFF. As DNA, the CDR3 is TGCGCCAGCAGCGTGAGTCAGGGGCCTATCACTGAAGCTTTCTTT.

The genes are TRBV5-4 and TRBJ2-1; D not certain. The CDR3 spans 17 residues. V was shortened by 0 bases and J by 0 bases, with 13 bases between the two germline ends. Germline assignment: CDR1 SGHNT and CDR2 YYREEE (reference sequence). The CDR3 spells CASSLDPPGPSYNEQFF. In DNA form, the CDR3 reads TGTGCCAGCAGCTTGGACCCCCCTGGGCCCTCCTACAATGAGCAGTTCTTC.

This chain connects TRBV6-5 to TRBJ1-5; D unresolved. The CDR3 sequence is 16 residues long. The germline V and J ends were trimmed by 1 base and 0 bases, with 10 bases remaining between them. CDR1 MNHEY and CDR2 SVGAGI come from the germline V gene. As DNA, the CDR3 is TGTGCCAGCAGTTACTGGCCAAATTATAGCAATCAGCCCCAGCATTTT. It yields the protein CASSYWPNYSNQPQHF.